A selection of T cell receptor beta chains follows, all from one sample in a study of CD8 T cells in ankylosing spondylitis. TCRdb processed the 5' RACE reads anew with MiXCR; each CDR3 protein has one entry. This sample has roughly 450,000 distinct CDR3 sequences; 20% to 30% occur once, and the top ten carry roughly 0.8%. The source material was blood, either unsorted or a sorted T cell fraction (not recorded which). The receptors derive from a male donor with ankylosing spondylitis. The CDR3 runs from the conserved cysteine through the conserved F or W. D genes are given only for firm matches. Rows may omit the clone size; those that give it use once, few, many or a size class.

TRBV5-1	TRBD2	few	TRBJ2-1	TGCGCCAGCAGCAAAGGGACTAGCGGAGGGTACAATGAGCAGTTCTTC	CASSKGTSGGYNEQFF
TRBV7-2	.	.	TRBJ2-7	TGTGCCAGCAGCTTAGAGGTGTCCGGCGGGAAGCCGTACTTC	CASSLEVSGGKPYF
TRBV12-3/TRBV12-4	.	.	TRBJ2-5	TGTGCCAGCAGCCATAGAGGGGAGGCGTGGAGCGATGTAGGGGAGACCCAGTACTTC	CASSHRGEAWSDVGETQYF
TRBV7-9	.	many	TRBJ2-3	TGTGCTGATACGGAGCTTATCACAGATACGCAGTATTTT	CADTELITDTQYF
TRBV2	.	.	TRBJ2-7	TGTGCCAGCAGACAACAGAAGGCCTACGAGCAGTACTTC	CASRQQKAYEQYF
TRBV2	.	.	TRBJ1-1	TGTGCCAGCACATACAGTAACACTGAAGCTTTCTTT	CASTYSNTEAFF
TRBV4-1	TRBD1	.	TRBJ2-1	TGCGCCAGCAGCCAACTCCCGGGACAGGGGTACAATGAGCAGTTCTTC	CASSQLPGQGYNEQFF
TRBV20-1	.	.	TRBJ2-5	TGCAGTGCTAGAACGGGACACCAAGAGACCCAGTACTTC	CSARTGHQETQYF
TRBV27	.	.	TRBJ1-4	TGTGCCAGCAGTATCACTGCAACTAATGAAAAACTGTTTTTT	CASSITATNEKLFF
TRBV12-3/TRBV12-4	TRBD2	.	TRBJ2-1	TGTGCCAGCACCACCGGGACTAGCGGGAGCAATGAGCAGTTCTTC	CASTTGTSGSNEQFF
TRBV7-9	.	.	TRBJ2-7	TGTGCCAGCAGTTCTACTCGAAGCTCCTACGAGCAGTACTTC	CASSSTRSSYEQYF
TRBV2	TRBD1	.	TRBJ2-1	TGTGCCAGCAAACCGACAGGGACATCCTACAATGAGCAGTTCTTC	CASKPTGTSYNEQFF
TRBV20-1	.	few	TRBJ1-3	TGCAGTGCAAGTCCTTCTCTGGGAAACACCATATATTTT	CSASPSLGNTIYF
TRBV28	.	few	TRBJ1-2	TGTGCCAGCAGTTCCTCAGGCTATGGCTACACCTTC	CASSSSGYGYTF
TRBV11-3	TRBD1	few	TRBJ1-2	TGTGCCAGCAGCCCGGACAGGGGTTATGGCTACACCTTC	CASSPDRGYGYTF
TRBV29-1	TRBD1	.	TRBJ2-3	TGCAGCGTTGAAGGTGGGACAGGGGCCACAGATACGCAGTATTTT	CSVEGGTGATDTQYF
TRBV30	TRBD1	many	TRBJ1-2	TGTGCCTGGAGTACAGGGGAGAACTATGGCTACACCTTC	CAWSTGENYGYTF
TRBV10-2	.	.	TRBJ2-5	TGCGCCAGCAGTGTTAGTCAAGAGACCCAGTACTTC	CASSVSQETQYF
TRBV3-1	.	few	TRBJ2-2	TGTGCCAGCAGCTTCCGACTAGGCGGCACCGGGGAGCTGTTTTTT	CASSFRLGGTGELFF
TRBV5-1	TRBD2	.	TRBJ2-5	TGCGCCAGCAGGGCCTGGGACTACGAAGAGACCCAGTACTTC	CASRAWDYEETQYF
TRBV4-1	TRBD2	.	TRBJ2-1	TGCGCCAGCAGCCGTAGCGGGAGTCTGGACAATGAGCAGTTCTTC	CASSRSGSLDNEQFF
TRBV20-1	.	.	TRBJ1-1	TGCAGTGGTGGCGGGGACATGAACACTGAAGCTTTCTTT	CSGGGDMNTEAFF
TRBV5-6	TRBD2	few	TRBJ2-3	TGTGCCAGCAGCTCGGGACTAGCAAGACCGCAGTATTTT	CASSSGLARPQYF
TRBV12-3/TRBV12-4	.	few	TRBJ2-3	TGTGCCAGCAGTTTTTTGCGGGTCCCCCTTGGGCAGTATTTT	CASSFLRVPLGQYF
TRBV15	.	few	TRBJ1-6	TGTGCCACCAGCAGAGATATAAGCTCACCCCTCCACTTT	CATSRDISSPLHF
TRBV5-1	TRBD2	.	TRBJ2-1	TGCGCCAGCAGCATAGGACTAGTTGGTGAGCAGTTCTTC	CASSIGLVGEQFF
TRBV5-1	TRBD1	few	TRBJ1-2	TGCGCCAGCAGCTTGGGGAACAGGGGTATTCGCTATGGCTACACCTTC	CASSLGNRGIRYGYTF
TRBV5-6	.	.	TRBJ2-1	TGTGCCAGCAGCCCCGGGCGACTCAACTCCTACAATGAGCAGTTCTTC	CASSPGRLNSYNEQFF
TRBV5-1	.	few	TRBJ1-1	TGCGCCAGCAGCTTGCAGGGCACACAAACTGAAGCTTTCTTT	CASSLQGTQTEAFF
TRBV12-3/TRBV12-4	TRBD2	few	TRBJ2-1	TGTGCCAGCAGTTTAGCCGGGACTATTTTCAATGAGCAGTTCTTC	CASSLAGTIFNEQFF
TRBV12-3/TRBV12-4	TRBD1	few	TRBJ1-5	TGTGCCAGCAGCCCTTACCGGGACAGGGATCGCCAGCCCCAGCATTTT	CASSPYRDRDRQPQHF